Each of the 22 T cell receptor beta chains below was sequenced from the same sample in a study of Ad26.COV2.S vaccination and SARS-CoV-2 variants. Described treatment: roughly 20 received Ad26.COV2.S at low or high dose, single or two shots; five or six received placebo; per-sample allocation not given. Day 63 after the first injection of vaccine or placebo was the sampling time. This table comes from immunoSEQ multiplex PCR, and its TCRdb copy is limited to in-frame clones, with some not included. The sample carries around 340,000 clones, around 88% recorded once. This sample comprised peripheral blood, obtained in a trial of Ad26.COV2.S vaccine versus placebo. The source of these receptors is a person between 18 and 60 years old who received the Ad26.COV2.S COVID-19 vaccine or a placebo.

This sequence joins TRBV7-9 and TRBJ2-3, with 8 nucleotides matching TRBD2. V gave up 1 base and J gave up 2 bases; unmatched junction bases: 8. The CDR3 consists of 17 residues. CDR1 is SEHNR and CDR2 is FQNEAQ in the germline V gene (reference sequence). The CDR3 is CASSLEWLAGITDTQYF. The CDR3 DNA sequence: TGTGCCAGCAGCTTAGAGTGGTTAGCGGGGATCACAGATACGCAGTATTTT.

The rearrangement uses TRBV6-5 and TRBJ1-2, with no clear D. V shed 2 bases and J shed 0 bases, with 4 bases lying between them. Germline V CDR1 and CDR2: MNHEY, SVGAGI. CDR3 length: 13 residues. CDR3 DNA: TGTGCCAGCAGTTACCGCCCTAACTATGGCTACACCTTC. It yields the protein CASSYRPNYGYTF.

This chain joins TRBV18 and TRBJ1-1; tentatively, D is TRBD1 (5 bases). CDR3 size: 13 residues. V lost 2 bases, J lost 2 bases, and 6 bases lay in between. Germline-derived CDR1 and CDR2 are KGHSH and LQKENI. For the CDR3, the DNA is TGTGCCAGCTCACCAGGGGACAACACTGAAGCTTTCTTT. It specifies CASSPGDNTEAFF.

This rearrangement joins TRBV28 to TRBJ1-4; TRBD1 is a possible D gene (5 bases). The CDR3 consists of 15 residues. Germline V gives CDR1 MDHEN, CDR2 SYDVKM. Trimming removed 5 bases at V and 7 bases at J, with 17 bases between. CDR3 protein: CASSVTGGRSEKLFF. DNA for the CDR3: TGTGCCAGCAGTGTTACGGGGGGGAGGAGTGAAAAACTGTTTTTT.

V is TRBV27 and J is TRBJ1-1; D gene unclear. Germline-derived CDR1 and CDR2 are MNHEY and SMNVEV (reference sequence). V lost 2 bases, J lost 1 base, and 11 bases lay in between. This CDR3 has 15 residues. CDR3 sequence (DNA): TGTGCCAGCAGTTTAGTGCCAGGCCAGAACACTGAAGCTTTCTTT. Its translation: CASSLVPGQNTEAFF.

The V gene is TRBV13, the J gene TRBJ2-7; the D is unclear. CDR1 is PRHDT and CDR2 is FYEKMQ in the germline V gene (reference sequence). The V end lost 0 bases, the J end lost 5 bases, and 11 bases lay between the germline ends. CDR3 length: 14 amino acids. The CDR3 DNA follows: TGTGCCAGCAGCTTAGGCGGCTACGCCGACGAGCAGTACTTC. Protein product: CASSLGGYADEQYF.

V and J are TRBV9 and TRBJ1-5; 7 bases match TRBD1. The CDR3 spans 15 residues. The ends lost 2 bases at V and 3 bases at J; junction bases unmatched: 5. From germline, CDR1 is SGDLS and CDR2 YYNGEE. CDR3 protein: CASSVDGTANQPQHF. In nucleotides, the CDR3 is TGTGCCAGCAGCGTGGACGGGACAGCCAATCAGCCCCAGCATTTT.

The CDR3 protein is CASSTHRDRATGELFF. DNA of the CDR3: TGTGCCAGCAGCACCCACCGGGACAGGGCCACCGGGGAGCTGTTTTTT. The chain employs TRBV7-6 and TRBJ2-2; 9 bases map to TRBD1. There are 16 residues in the CDR3. CDR1 SGHVS and CDR2 FNYEAQ come from the germline V gene. The junction had 8 bases not matched to a gene; V was cut back by 5 bases and J by 4 bases.

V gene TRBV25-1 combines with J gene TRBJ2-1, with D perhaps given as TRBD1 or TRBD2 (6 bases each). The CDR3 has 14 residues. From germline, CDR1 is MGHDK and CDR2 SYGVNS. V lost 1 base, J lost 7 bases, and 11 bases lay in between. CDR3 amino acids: CASSELEGVNEQFF. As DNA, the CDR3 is TGTGCCAGCAGTGAATTGGAGGGGGTGAATGAGCAGTTCTTC.

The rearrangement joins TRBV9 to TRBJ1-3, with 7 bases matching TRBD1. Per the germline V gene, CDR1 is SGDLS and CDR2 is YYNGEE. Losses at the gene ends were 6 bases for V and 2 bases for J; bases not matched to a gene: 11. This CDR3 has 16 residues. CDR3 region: CASTRTGDPTGNTIYF. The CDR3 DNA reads TGTGCCAGCACCAGGACAGGCGATCCGACTGGAAACACCATATATTTT.

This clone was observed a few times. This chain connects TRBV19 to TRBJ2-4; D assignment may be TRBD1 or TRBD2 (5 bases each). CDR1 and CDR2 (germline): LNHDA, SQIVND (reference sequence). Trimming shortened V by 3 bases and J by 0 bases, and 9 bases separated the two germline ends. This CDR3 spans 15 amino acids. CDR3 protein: CASSIGTLAKNIQYF. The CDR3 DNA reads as TGTGCCAGTAGTATTGGGACGCTAGCCAAAAACATTCAGTACTTC.

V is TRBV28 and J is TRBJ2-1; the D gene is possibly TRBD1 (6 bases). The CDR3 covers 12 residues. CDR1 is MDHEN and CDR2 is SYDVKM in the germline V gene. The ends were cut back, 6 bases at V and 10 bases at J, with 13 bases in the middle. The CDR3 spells CASRGDRSEQFF. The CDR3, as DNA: TGTGCCAGCAGGGGCGACAGGTCGGAGCAGTTCTTC.

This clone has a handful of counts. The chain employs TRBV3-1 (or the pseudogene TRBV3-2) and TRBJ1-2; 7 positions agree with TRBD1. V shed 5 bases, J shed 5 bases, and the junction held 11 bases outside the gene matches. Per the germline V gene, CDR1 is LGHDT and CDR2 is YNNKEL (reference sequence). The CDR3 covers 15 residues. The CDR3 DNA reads TGTGCCAGCAGCTCCAAGGGACAGACTACATATGGCTACACCTTC. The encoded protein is CASSSKGQTTYGYTF.

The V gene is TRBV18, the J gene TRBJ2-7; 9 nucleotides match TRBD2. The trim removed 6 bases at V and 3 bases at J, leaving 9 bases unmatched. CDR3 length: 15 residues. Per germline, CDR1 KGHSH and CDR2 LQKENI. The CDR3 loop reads CASSPLVAGVYEQYF. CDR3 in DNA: TGTGCCAGCTCCCCCTTGGTAGCGGGGGTCTACGAGCAGTACTTC.

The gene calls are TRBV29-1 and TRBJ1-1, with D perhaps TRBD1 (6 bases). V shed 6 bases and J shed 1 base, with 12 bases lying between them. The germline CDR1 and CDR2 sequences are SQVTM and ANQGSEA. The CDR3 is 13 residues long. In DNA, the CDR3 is TGCAGCGTGGTAGGACAGAGGAACACTGAAGCTTTCTTT. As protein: CSVVGQRNTEAFF.

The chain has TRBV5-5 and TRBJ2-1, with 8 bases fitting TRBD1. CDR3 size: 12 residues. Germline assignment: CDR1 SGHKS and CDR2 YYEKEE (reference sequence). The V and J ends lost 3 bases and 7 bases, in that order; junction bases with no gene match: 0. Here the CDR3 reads CASSWTGNEQFF. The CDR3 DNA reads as TGTGCCAGCAGCTGGACAGGGAATGAGCAGTTCTTC.

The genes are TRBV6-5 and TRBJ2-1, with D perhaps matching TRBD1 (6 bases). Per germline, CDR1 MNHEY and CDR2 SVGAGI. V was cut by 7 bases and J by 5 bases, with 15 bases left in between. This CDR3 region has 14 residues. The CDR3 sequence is CASNKGVGNNEQFF. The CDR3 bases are TGTGCCAGCAATAAGGGGGTGGGGAACAATGAGCAGTTCTTC.

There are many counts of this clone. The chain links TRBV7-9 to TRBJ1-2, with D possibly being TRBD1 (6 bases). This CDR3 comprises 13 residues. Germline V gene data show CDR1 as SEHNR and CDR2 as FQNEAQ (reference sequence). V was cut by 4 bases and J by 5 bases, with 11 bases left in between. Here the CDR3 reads CASSSGGQYGYTF. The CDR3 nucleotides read TGTGCCAGCAGCTCCGGAGGACAGTATGGCTACACCTTC. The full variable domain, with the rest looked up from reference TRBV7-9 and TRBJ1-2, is DTGVSQNPRHKITKRGQNVTFRCDPISEHNRLYWYRQTLGQGPEFLTYFQNEAQLEKSRLLSDRFSAERPKGSFSTLEIQRTEQGDSAMYLCASSSGGQYGYTFGSGTRLTVV.

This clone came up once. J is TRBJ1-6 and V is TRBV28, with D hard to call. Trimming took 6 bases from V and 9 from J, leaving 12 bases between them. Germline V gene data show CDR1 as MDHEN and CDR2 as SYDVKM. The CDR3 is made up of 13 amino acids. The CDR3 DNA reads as TGTGCCAGCAGGGGGTCTTTCGGTTCACCCCTCCACTTT. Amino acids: CASRGSFGSPLHF.

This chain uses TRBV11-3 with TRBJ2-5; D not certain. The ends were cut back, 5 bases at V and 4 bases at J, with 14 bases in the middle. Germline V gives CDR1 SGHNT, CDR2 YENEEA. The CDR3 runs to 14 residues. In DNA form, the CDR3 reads TGTGCCAGCAGCGAAACAAGTTCGGGAGAGACCCAGTACTTC. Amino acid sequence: CASSETSSGETQYF.

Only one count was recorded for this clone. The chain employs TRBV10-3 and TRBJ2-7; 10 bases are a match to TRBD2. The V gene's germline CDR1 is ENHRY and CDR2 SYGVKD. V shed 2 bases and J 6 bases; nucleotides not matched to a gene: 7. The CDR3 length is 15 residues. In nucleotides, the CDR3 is TGTGCCATCAGTGAGAGGCTAGCGGGGGTTGCCGAGCAGTACTTC. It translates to CAISERLAGVAEQYF.

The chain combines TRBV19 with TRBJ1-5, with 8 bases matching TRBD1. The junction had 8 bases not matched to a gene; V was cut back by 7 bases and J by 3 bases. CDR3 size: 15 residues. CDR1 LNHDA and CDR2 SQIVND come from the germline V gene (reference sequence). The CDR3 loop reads CASTPDRVDNQPQHF. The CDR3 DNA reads TGTGCCAGTACCCCGGACAGGGTTGACAATCAGCCCCAGCATTTT.